These 29 T cell receptor beta chains were sequenced from one sample in a study of identical twins. TCRdb redid the calling of the 5' RACE reads with MiXCR, one entry per CDR3 protein. The sample consists of 540,000 or so distinct CDR3 sequences, about a fifth of them appearing once. The same sample was also studied in work on yellow fever vaccine responses in identical twins.

The source material was CD4+ T cells sorted from blood. The receptors come from a woman aged 18-29 years in good health.

The sample holds a few counts of this clonotype. The chain joins TRBV5-1 to TRBJ1-1; D call uncertain. The V end lost 3 bases, the J end lost 4 bases, and 13 bases lay between the germline ends. The CDR3 runs to 14 residues. The germline CDR1 and CDR2 sequences are SGHRS and YFSETQ. CDR3 region: CASSSHEGLTEAFF. In DNA, the CDR3 is TGCGCCAGCAGCTCCCATGAGGGCCTCACTGAAGCTTTCTTT.

This chain uses TRBV4-1 with TRBJ1-2, with TRBD1 as a possible D gene (5 bases). Germline lookup yields CDR1 MGHRA and CDR2 YSYEKL. V dropped 5 bases and J dropped 8 bases, with 15 bases sitting between them. CDR3 size: 13 residues. The CDR3 nucleotides read TGCGCCAGCAGCACATATTCGGGGGGAGGCTACACCTTC. Protein: CASSTYSGGGYTF.

This clonotype was seen once. This rearrangement joins TRBV3-1 to TRBJ2-1, with a tentative D call TRBD2 (5 bases). Trimming left V 3 bases short and J 0 bases short, with 12 bases between. The CDR3 covers 16 residues. The germline V gene encodes CDR1 LGHDT and CDR2 YNNKEL (reference sequence). CDR3 in amino acids: CASSQRTPSSYNEQFF. CDR3 nucleotides: TGTGCCAGCAGCCAGAGGACTCCGAGCTCCTACAATGAGCAGTTCTTC.

V and J are TRBV7-9 and TRBJ1-3; D unresolved. V gave up 2 bases and J gave up 3 bases, with 8 bases separating them. Germline V gene lookup returns CDR1 SEHNR and CDR2 FQNEAQ (reference sequence). The CDR3 runs 14 residues. The CDR3 coding sequence is TGTGCCAGCAGCTTACTATCAATTGGAAACACCATATATTTT. Translating gives CASSLLSIGNTIYF.

This clonotype was found a few times. The chain combines TRBV28 with TRBJ1-1; the D is unclear. V lost 2 bases to trimming and J lost 4 bases, with 11 bases between them. The germline V gene encodes CDR1 MDHEN and CDR2 SYDVKM. The CDR3 runs to 14 residues. In DNA form, the CDR3 reads TGTGCCAGCAGTTTAAGACGTCAGATCACTGAAGCTTTCTTT. It translates to CASSLRRQITEAFF.

This clonotype was found a few times. This chain links TRBV6-2 or TRBV6-3 with TRBJ2-7; TRBD1 matches 7 bases. V was clipped by 2 bases and J by 1 base; unmatched bases: 2. The CDR3 is 14 amino acids. Per the germline V gene, CDR1 is MNHEY and CDR2 is SVGEGT. The CDR3 bases are TGTGCCAGCAGTTACCAGGGACAGTCCTACGAGCAGTACTTC. Its protein is CASSYQGQSYEQYF.

This clonotype was counted ten times or more. The V gene is TRBV5-1, the J gene TRBJ2-7, with 7 bases that match TRBD2. The length of the CDR3 is 14 residues. Germline CDR1 reads SGHRS; CDR2 reads YFSETQ. Trimming took 2 bases from V and 4 from J; bases not matched to a gene: 6. This CDR3 reads CASSFSAGEYEQYF. For the CDR3, the DNA is TGCGCCAGCAGCTTTTCGGCGGGAGAATACGAGCAGTACTTC.

Only a few counts were recorded for this clonotype. The J gene is TRBJ2-5, the V gene TRBV24-1, with TRBD1 matching over 8 bases. The CDR3 length is 15 residues. The germline V gene encodes CDR1 KGHDR and CDR2 SFDVKD. Trimming took 5 bases from V and 1 from J; bases not matched to a gene: 5. The CDR3 DNA reads TGTGCCACCAGTGCAAAAGGGACAGGCCAAGAGACCCAGTACTTC. It specifies CATSAKGTGQETQYF.

The chain joins TRBV28 to TRBJ2-5; TRBD2 might be the D (6 bases). Germline CDR1 MDHEN, CDR2 SYDVKM. This CDR3 has 13 residues. Trimming removed 6 bases from V and 6 bases from J, with 14 bases in between. The CDR3 loop is CASRSLGGKTQYF. CDR3 sequence (DNA): TGTGCCAGCAGATCCCTGGGAGGAAAGACCCAGTACTTC.

The chain has TRBV20-1 and TRBJ2-7; TRBD2 matches at 7 bases. From germline, CDR1 is DFQATT and CDR2 SNEGSKA (reference sequence). The CDR3 loop spans 16 amino acids. The V and J ends lost 1 base and 3 bases, in that order; junction bases with no gene match: 12. The CDR3 protein is CSARAVTSRAGYEQYF. CDR3 DNA: TGCAGTGCTAGAGCTGTGACTAGCCGTGCTGGCTACGAGCAGTACTTC.

This clonotype was observed a handful of times. V is TRBV19 and J is TRBJ2-1; 13 positions agree with TRBD2. Looked up from germline, CDR1 is LNHDA and CDR2 is SQIVND (reference sequence). This CDR3 comprises 18 residues. J was trimmed by 0 bases and V by 4 bases; bases with no gene match: 6. CDR3 in amino acids: CASSTQGLAGISYNEQFF. The CDR3 DNA reads as TGTGCCAGTAGTACCCAGGGACTAGCGGGGATCTCCTACAATGAGCAGTTCTTC.

As DNA, the CDR3 is TGTGCCATCAGTGTACTACCCGGGACCGGGGGGACCGGGGAGCTGTTTTTT. It is translated as CAISVLPGTGGTGELFF. The chain links TRBV10-3 to TRBJ2-2; TRBD2 aligns across 7 bases. This CDR3 contains 17 residues. CDR1 ENHRY and CDR2 SYGVKD come from the germline V gene. V lost 4 bases, J lost 5 bases, and 13 bases stayed unmatched.

The chain links TRBV7-9 to TRBJ2-6, with TRBD1 matching over 7 bases. This CDR3 has 16 amino acids. J lost 2 bases, V lost 7 bases, and 8 bases had no gene match. CDR1 is SEHNR and CDR2 is FQNEAQ in the germline V gene (reference sequence). In DNA form, the CDR3 reads TGTGCCAGCATTATGAACAGGGGAACTGGGGCCAACGTCCTGACTTTC. It is translated as CASIMNRGTGANVLTF.

V usage is TRBV29-1 and J usage is TRBJ2-3; weak D call: TRBD1 (5 bases). With 4 bases removed from V and 2 bases from J, the gap between germline ends came to 13 bases. Germline V lookup: CDR1 SQVTM, CDR2 ANQGSEA. This CDR3 region has 14 residues. The CDR3 is CSVGVGRPTDTQYF. In DNA form, the CDR3 reads TGCAGCGTTGGGGTGGGGCGACCCACAGATACGCAGTATTTT.

This clonotype was detected many times. This chain connects TRBV29-1 to TRBJ2-1; D gene ambiguous. This CDR3 comprises 11 residues. Germline CDR1 is SQVTM and CDR2 is ANQGSEA. Trimming pared 7 bases from V and 4 bases from J, leaving 8 bases between. The CDR3 coding sequence is TGCAGCGCATCAGATTACAATGAGCAGTTCTTC. Protein product: CSASDYNEQFF.

This clonotype has more than one count but fewer than ten. V gene TRBV14 combines with J gene TRBJ2-1; D is perhaps TRBD2 (6 bases). The CDR3 is made up of 15 amino acids. The V and J ends lost 3 bases and 1 base respectively, with 10 bases between them. Germline CDR1 reads SGHDN; CDR2 reads FVKESK. In DNA, the CDR3 is TGTGCCAGCAGCCAGGGAGCGGGTTCCTACAATGAGCAGTTCTTC. Translated: CASSQGAGSYNEQFF.

The rearrangement links TRBV28 to TRBJ2-7; D perhaps matches TRBD1 (5 bases). Per the germline V gene, CDR1 is MDHEN and CDR2 is SYDVKM. The CDR3 length is 16 residues. The V gene lost 8 bases and the J gene lost 4 bases, with 24 bases spanning the gap. For the CDR3, the DNA is TGTGCCAGCGGACAATACCTCAGGGTAATCCCATACGAGCAGTACTTC. Residues: CASGQYLRVIPYEQYF. The full variable domain, its missing parts supplied by reference TRBV28 and TRBJ2-7, is DVKVTQSSRYLVKRTGEKVFLECVQDMDHENMFWYRQDPGLGLRLIYFSYDVKMKEKGDIPEGYSVSREKKERFSLILESASTNQTSMYLCASGQYLRVIPYEQYFGPGTRLTVT.

A few counts support this clonotype. One end of the junction varies from germline; a read error may be responsible. The rearrangement joins TRBV7-9 to TRBJ1-2, with D unclear. The CDR3 length is 14 residues. Germline V gene data show CDR1 as SEHNR and CDR2 as FQNEAQ (reference sequence). The CDR3 sequence: CASSLAAQNYGYTF. The CDR3 DNA sequence: TGTGCCAGCAGCTTAGCGGCGCAGAACTATGGATACACCTTC.

The chain links TRBV21-1 to TRBJ1-4. TRBV21-1 is tagged as a pseudogene. This CDR3 is built from 18 residues. The CDR3, as DNA: TGTGCCAGCAGCAATAGGGAGGGAAACATATCAACTAATGAAAAACTGTTTTTT. Its protein is CASSNREGNISTNEKLFF.

This clonotype was seen only a few times. This rearrangement joins TRBV12-3 or TRBV12-4 to TRBJ2-7; 9 bases agree with TRBD2. This CDR3 contains 15 residues. After removal of 5 bases from V and 2 bases from J, the junction contained 7 bases not matched to a gene. In nucleotides, the CDR3 is TGTGCCAGCAGTCCCCGACTAGCGGCGACCTACGAGCAGTACTTC. It translates to CASSPRLAATYEQYF.

This clonotype was picked up a small number of times. The chain is built from TRBV18 and TRBJ2-1; TRBD2 matches at 8 bases. CDR3 length: 15 amino acids. From germline, CDR1 is KGHSH and CDR2 LQKENI. Losses at the gene ends were 2 bases for V and 5 bases for J; bases not matched to a gene: 5. The CDR3 reads CASSPRGTSNNEQFF. The CDR3 DNA sequence: TGTGCCAGCTCACCAAGAGGGACTAGTAACAATGAGCAGTTCTTC.

J is TRBJ2-5 and V is TRBV24-1; TRBD1 matches at 12 bases. Germline CDR1 KGHDR, CDR2 SFDVKD. V trimming: 3 bases; J trimming: 5 bases; junction bases outside the gene matches: 6. This CDR3 is built from 16 residues. The CDR3 spells CATSDPGQGAVETQYF. CDR3 DNA sequence: TGTGCCACCAGTGATCCGGGACAGGGGGCTGTTGAGACCCAGTACTTC.

This clonotype turned up a few times. The chain recombines TRBV20-1 with TRBJ2-7; D is undetermined. Per the germline V gene, CDR1 is DFQATT and CDR2 is SNEGSKA (reference sequence). Trimming pared 2 bases from V and 2 bases from J, leaving 7 bases between. This CDR3 is built from 12 residues. CDR3 nucleotides: TGCAGTGCTAGACCGGCTACCTACGAGCAGTACTTC. Translated: CSARPATYEQYF.

The CDR3 loop is CASIPRTPDEQFF. The CDR3 coding sequence is TGCGCCAGCATCCCCCGCACGCCAGATGAGCAGTTCTTC. This sequence joins TRBV5-1 and TRBJ2-1; D not resolved. Trimming cost V 6 bases and J 8 bases, with 15 bases left between them. CDR1 and CDR2 (germline): SGHRS, YFSETQ. The CDR3 covers 13 residues.

This clonotype has a handful of counts. The chain employs TRBV6-1 and TRBJ2-1, with 9 bases fitting TRBD1. The V segment lost 4 bases and the J segment 6 bases; nucleotides outside the gene matches: 7. The germline gives CDR1 MNHNS, CDR2 SASEGT. CDR3 length: 15 amino acids. The CDR3 protein is CASSALGTGSNEQFF. CDR3 sequence (DNA): TGTGCCAGCAGTGCTCTCGGGACAGGGAGCAATGAGCAGTTCTTC.

This clonotype showed up just a few times. The J gene is TRBJ2-5, the V gene TRBV12-3 or TRBV12-4, with D maybe TRBD2 (6 bases). V dropped 3 bases and J dropped 4 bases, with 12 bases sitting between them. This CDR3 has 14 amino acids. Here the CDR3 reads CASSLGGGSETQYF. CDR3 nucleotides: TGTGCCAGCAGTTTGGGGGGAGGTTCAGAGACCCAGTACTTC.

The genes are TRBV7-9 and TRBJ2-1; 8 bases line up with TRBD2. The junction had 8 bases not matched to a gene; V was cut back by 6 bases and J by 4 bases. Looked up from germline, CDR1 is SEHNR and CDR2 is FQNEAQ (reference sequence). This CDR3 has 15 amino acids. The CDR3 protein is CASSSVAGPYNEQFF. For the CDR3, the DNA is TGTGCCAGCAGTTCAGTAGCGGGACCGTACAATGAGCAGTTCTTC.

This clonotype was counted between two and nine times. The chain recombines TRBV7-2 with TRBJ2-5, with D maybe TRBD1 (5 bases). The germline V gene encodes CDR1 SGHTA and CDR2 FQGNSA. Trimming removed 0 bases at V and 4 bases at J, with 15 bases between. The length of the CDR3 is 16 residues. The CDR3 spells CASSLAWGPHGETQYF. CDR3 in DNA: TGTGCCAGCAGCTTAGCGTGGGGCCCCCATGGAGAGACCCAGTACTTC.

CDR3: CASSKICTETQYF. As DNA, the CDR3 is TGTGCCAGCAGCAAAATCTGTACGGAGACCCAGTACTTC. This rearrangement joins TRBV21-1 to TRBJ2-5. TRBV21-1 is designated a pseudogene. This CDR3 comprises 13 residues.